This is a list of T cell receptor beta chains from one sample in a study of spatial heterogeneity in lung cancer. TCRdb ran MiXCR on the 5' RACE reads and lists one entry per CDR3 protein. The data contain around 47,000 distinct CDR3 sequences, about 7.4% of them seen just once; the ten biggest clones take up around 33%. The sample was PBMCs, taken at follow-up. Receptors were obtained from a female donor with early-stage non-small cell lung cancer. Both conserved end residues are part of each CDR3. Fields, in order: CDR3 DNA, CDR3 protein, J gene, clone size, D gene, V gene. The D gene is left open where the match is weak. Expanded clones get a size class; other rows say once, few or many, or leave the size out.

cdr3_nt: TGTGCCAGCGGGTCAGCAGGACCGACGGTGGACGATACGCAGTATTTT; cdr3_aa: CASGSAGPTVDDTQYF; j_call: TRBJ2-3; clone_size: many; d_call: .; v_call: TRBV3-1
cdr3_nt: TGTGCCAGCAGCAAAGTTCTCGCGAACACCGGGGAGCTGTTTTTT; cdr3_aa: CASSKVLANTGELFF; j_call: TRBJ2-2; clone_size: few; d_call: .; v_call: TRBV21-1
cdr3_nt: TGCGCCAGCAGCGGCGGGGGAGCCCGTGATACGCAGTATTTT; cdr3_aa: CASSGGGARDTQYF; j_call: TRBJ2-3; clone_size: many; d_call: TRBD2; v_call: TRBV5-1
cdr3_nt: TGTGCCAGCAGCGGGGACAGCCGGGATACGCAGTATTTT; cdr3_aa: CASSGDSRDTQYF; j_call: TRBJ2-3; clone_size: many; d_call: TRBD1; v_call: TRBV9
cdr3_nt: TGCGCCAGCAGCTTGGGGGACAGGGTTCGGCAAGAGACCCAGTACTTC; cdr3_aa: CASSLGDRVRQETQYF; j_call: TRBJ2-5; clone_size: few; d_call: TRBD1; v_call: TRBV5-1
cdr3_nt: TGTGCCAGCAGCCACAGGAACACTGAAGTTTTCTTT; cdr3_aa: CASSHRNTEVFF; j_call: TRBJ1-1; clone_size: .; d_call: .; v_call: TRBV3-1
cdr3_nt: TGCAGTGCTAGCCCGGGGTTAAATTCACCCCTCCACTTT; cdr3_aa: CSASPGLNSPLHF; j_call: TRBJ1-6; clone_size: many; d_call: .; v_call: TRBV20-1
cdr3_nt: TGTGCCAGCAGCTATACTAGGGGAGATACGCAGTATTTT; cdr3_aa: CASSYTRGDTQYF; j_call: TRBJ2-3; clone_size: many; d_call: .; v_call: TRBV7-2
cdr3_nt: TGTGCCAGCACCTATGAGCGGGGGGCCTACGAGCAGTACTTC; cdr3_aa: CASTYERGAYEQYF; j_call: TRBJ2-7; clone_size: few; d_call: TRBD2; v_call: TRBV11-2
cdr3_nt: TGCAGTGCTAGAGTCTACGAAGGTGTAGGCGAGCAGTACTTC; cdr3_aa: CSARVYEGVGEQYF; j_call: TRBJ2-7; clone_size: .; d_call: .; v_call: TRBV20-1
cdr3_nt: TGTGCCAGCAGTTTAATTCCCTCCGCGACAGCGGTCTACGAGCAGTACTTC; cdr3_aa: CASSLIPSATAVYEQYF; j_call: TRBJ2-7; clone_size: many; d_call: .; v_call: TRBV28
cdr3_nt: TGTGCCAGCAAGCGCGACAGCACAGATACGCAGTATTTT; cdr3_aa: CASKRDSTDTQYF; j_call: TRBJ2-3; clone_size: few; d_call: .; v_call: TRBV6-5
cdr3_nt: TGTGCCAGCAGCTACGGACAGGGAGGTGGAGAGCAGTACTTC; cdr3_aa: CASSYGQGGGEQYF; j_call: TRBJ2-7; clone_size: many; d_call: TRBD1; v_call: TRBV3-1
cdr3_nt: TGTGCCAGCTCACCACAAAGGCTCGATACGCAGTATTTT; cdr3_aa: CASSPQRLDTQYF; j_call: TRBJ2-3; clone_size: .; d_call: .; v_call: TRBV18
cdr3_nt: TGCGCCAGCAGCCCGATTGCCAGAGTGAGGGGATCCGGGGAGCTGTTTTTT; cdr3_aa: CASSPIARVRGSGELFF; j_call: TRBJ2-2; clone_size: .; d_call: .; v_call: TRBV5-1
cdr3_nt: TGCAGTGCTAGATGGGGACAGGGTTCCTACGAGCAGTACTTC; cdr3_aa: CSARWGQGSYEQYF; j_call: TRBJ2-7; clone_size: .; d_call: TRBD1; v_call: TRBV20-1
cdr3_nt: TGTGCCAGCAGTTATCGGGACACCCCCTTCCACTTT; cdr3_aa: CASSYRDTPFHF; j_call: TRBJ1-6; clone_size: few; d_call: .; v_call: TRBV6-2/TRBV6-3
cdr3_nt: TGTGCCTGGACCCGCAGGGACAGAAACTCTGGGGCCAACGTCCTGACTTTC; cdr3_aa: CAWTRRDRNSGANVLTF; j_call: TRBJ2-6; clone_size: few; d_call: TRBD1; v_call: TRBV30
cdr3_nt: TGTGCCAGCAGTTATGGGGGCGGCACCGGGGAGCTGTTTTTT; cdr3_aa: CASSYGGGTGELFF; j_call: TRBJ2-2; clone_size: many; d_call: .; v_call: TRBV28
cdr3_nt: TGTGCCAGCAACACCCTACTAGCGGGGGGGCCGGGTACGCAGTATTTT; cdr3_aa: CASNTLLAGGPGTQYF; j_call: TRBJ2-3; clone_size: many; d_call: TRBD2; v_call: TRBV3-1
cdr3_nt: TGTGCCAGCCTGACAGGGGGTTTCTATAATTCACCCCTCCACTTT; cdr3_aa: CASLTGGFYNSPLHF; j_call: TRBJ1-6; clone_size: many; d_call: TRBD1; v_call: TRBV2
cdr3_nt: TGCGCCAGCACCCTATTGAGCGGGACAGGGGTTTCAGGGGCCAACGTCCTGACTTTC; cdr3_aa: CASTLLSGTGVSGANVLTF; j_call: TRBJ2-6; clone_size: many; d_call: TRBD1; v_call: TRBV23-1
cdr3_nt: TGTGCCAGCACCCAGAGGGGGGCCCGCACAGATACGCAGTATTTT; cdr3_aa: CASTQRGARTDTQYF; j_call: TRBJ2-3; clone_size: .; d_call: .; v_call: TRBV7-8
cdr3_nt: TGTGCCAGCAGCTCCTATAGCGGGGGGTTCATTCAGTACTTC; cdr3_aa: CASSSYSGGFIQYF; j_call: TRBJ2-4; clone_size: .; d_call: TRBD2; v_call: TRBV7-2
cdr3_nt: TGTGCCACCAGCCGGACAGGACGGAACACCGGGGAGCTGTTTTTT; cdr3_aa: CATSRTGRNTGELFF; j_call: TRBJ2-2; clone_size: many; d_call: TRBD1; v_call: TRBV24-1
cdr3_nt: TGTGCCATCGGAGATAGCAATCAGCCCCAGCATTTT; cdr3_aa: CAIGDSNQPQHF; j_call: TRBJ1-5; clone_size: many; d_call: .; v_call: TRBV10-3
cdr3_nt: TGCGCCAGCAGCCAAGATGGGGACCCAGGCGAGCAGTACTTC; cdr3_aa: CASSQDGDPGEQYF; j_call: TRBJ2-7; clone_size: many; d_call: .; v_call: TRBV4-1
cdr3_nt: TGTGCCAGCTCACTCATGGGGGGCGCAGATGGACAGCCCCAGCATTTT; cdr3_aa: CASSLMGGADGQPQHF; j_call: TRBJ1-5; clone_size: .; d_call: .; v_call: TRBV18
cdr3_nt: TGTGCCAGCTCACCACAAGAGACAGGGGAAAATCAGCCCCAGCATTTT; cdr3_aa: CASSPQETGENQPQHF; j_call: TRBJ1-5; clone_size: few; d_call: TRBD1; v_call: TRBV18
cdr3_nt: TGTGCCAGCAGCTTAATTCCAGATACGCAGTATTTT; cdr3_aa: CASSLIPDTQYF; j_call: TRBJ2-3; clone_size: few; d_call: .; v_call: TRBV7-9
cdr3_nt: TGTGCCAGCAGCTTAACAGGAACAACTAATGAAAAACTGTTTTTT; cdr3_aa: CASSLTGTTNEKLFF; j_call: TRBJ1-4; clone_size: many; d_call: .; v_call: TRBV7-2
cdr3_nt: TGTGCCAGCAGTTCACAGGGGGCGATGGGAGAGACCCAGTACTTC; cdr3_aa: CASSSQGAMGETQYF; j_call: TRBJ2-5; clone_size: few; d_call: TRBD1; v_call: TRBV12-3/TRBV12-4
cdr3_nt: TGTGCCAGCAGTCCCCATACCTCCTACGAGCAGTACTTC; cdr3_aa: CASSPHTSYEQYF; j_call: TRBJ2-7; clone_size: many; d_call: .; v_call: TRBV12-3/TRBV12-4
cdr3_nt: TGTGCCAGCAGTTTACAGGGGGTGGCCACAGATACGCAGTATTTT; cdr3_aa: CASSLQGVATDTQYF; j_call: TRBJ2-3; clone_size: few; d_call: TRBD1; v_call: TRBV27
cdr3_nt: TGTGCCAGTAGTAGGGACAGGGAAGAGACCCAGTACTTC; cdr3_aa: CASSRDREETQYF; j_call: TRBJ2-5; clone_size: few; d_call: TRBD1; v_call: TRBV19
cdr3_nt: TGTGCCAGCATAGGACAGCTATCCACAGATACGCAGTATTTT; cdr3_aa: CASIGQLSTDTQYF; j_call: TRBJ2-3; clone_size: many; d_call: .; v_call: TRBV5-5
cdr3_nt: TGTGCCAGCAGCTTAACATCAATGCCCACGGATACCGGGGAGCTGTTTTTT; cdr3_aa: CASSLTSMPTDTGELFF; j_call: TRBJ2-2; clone_size: .; d_call: .; v_call: TRBV7-9
cdr3_nt: TGTGCCAGCAGTGAAGCGGGACAGGTTAACTACGAGCAGTACTTC; cdr3_aa: CASSEAGQVNYEQYF; j_call: TRBJ2-7; clone_size: few; d_call: TRBD1; v_call: TRBV2
cdr3_nt: TGTGCCAGCAGTTCTATGGCCAGGGGGAGGTTATTTGAAAAACTGTTTTTT; cdr3_aa: CASSSMARGRLFEKLFF; j_call: TRBJ1-4; clone_size: .; d_call: TRBD1; v_call: TRBV12-3/TRBV12-4
cdr3_nt: TGTGCCAGCAGTTCCGCATTGAGCACAGATACGCAGTATTTT; cdr3_aa: CASSSALSTDTQYF; j_call: TRBJ2-3; clone_size: many; d_call: .; v_call: TRBV12-3/TRBV12-4
cdr3_nt: TGTGCCAGCAGTTTACGAGCAGGGAACACTGAAGCTTTCTTT; cdr3_aa: CASSLRAGNTEAFF; j_call: TRBJ1-1; clone_size: few; d_call: .; v_call: TRBV12-3/TRBV12-4
cdr3_nt: TGCGCCAGCAGTCCGACAGGGGAGGATGGCTACACCTTC; cdr3_aa: CASSPTGEDGYTF; j_call: TRBJ1-2; clone_size: few; d_call: TRBD1; v_call: TRBV5-1
cdr3_nt: TGCAGTGCTATCAAATCGACAGGGGTAAATCAGCCCCAGCATTTT; cdr3_aa: CSAIKSTGVNQPQHF; j_call: TRBJ1-5; clone_size: many; d_call: TRBD1; v_call: TRBV20-1
cdr3_nt: TGTGCCAGCAGCTTAGCGTCCGGGGTTGAGCAGTTCTTC; cdr3_aa: CASSLASGVEQFF; j_call: TRBJ2-1; clone_size: many; d_call: .; v_call: TRBV7-9
cdr3_nt: TGCGCCAGTACCCCAGGGTCTCTCCAAGAGACCCAGTACTTC; cdr3_aa: CASTPGSLQETQYF; j_call: TRBJ2-5; clone_size: many; d_call: .; v_call: TRBV5-1
cdr3_nt: TGTGCCAGCAGCTTAACCCGGACAGGCCAAGCCAAAAACATTCAGTACTTC; cdr3_aa: CASSLTRTGQAKNIQYF; j_call: TRBJ2-4; clone_size: many; d_call: TRBD1; v_call: TRBV7-2